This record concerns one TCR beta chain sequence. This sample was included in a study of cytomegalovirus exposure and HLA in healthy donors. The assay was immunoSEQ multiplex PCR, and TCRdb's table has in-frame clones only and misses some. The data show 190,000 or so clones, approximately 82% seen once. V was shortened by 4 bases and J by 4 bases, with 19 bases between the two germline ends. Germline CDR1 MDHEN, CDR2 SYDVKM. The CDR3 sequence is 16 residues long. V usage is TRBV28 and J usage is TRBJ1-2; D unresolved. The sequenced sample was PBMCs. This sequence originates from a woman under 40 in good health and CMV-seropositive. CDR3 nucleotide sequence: TGTGCCAGCAGTTCCCGGGAACACTACCGGGGCTATGGCTACACCTTC. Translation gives CASSSREHYRGYGYTF.